The 6 T cell receptor beta chains in this list originate from one sample, sequenced in a study of a mutant IDH1 vaccine in newly diagnosed glioma. For these TCRs, the target antigens are not known. Time point defined: week 35, safety follow-up. In the vaccine, a single dose held 300 ug of the mutant IDH1 20-mer peptide, along with topical imiquimod. The protocol was immunoSEQ multiplex PCR, while the TCRdb copy is restricted to in-frame clones and leaves out a portion. In the table there are 40,000 to 55,000 clones, about three quarters of which are singletons. The source material was PBMCs, sampled from a glioma patient whose treatment included an IDH1 peptide vaccine. The receptors derive from a man between 35 and 55 years old with glioma.

V gene TRBV7-9 combines with J gene TRBJ2-7; 7 bases agree with TRBD2. V shed 2 bases, J shed 3 bases, and the junction held 4 bases outside the gene matches. The CDR3 runs to 14 residues. Germline V lookup: CDR1 SEHNR, CDR2 FQNEAQ (reference sequence). CDR3 amino acids: CASSLRDYGYEQYF. CDR3 DNA: TGTGCCAGCAGCTTACGGGACTACGGCTACGAGCAGTACTTC.

The genes are TRBV19 and TRBJ1-1; D is unclear. This CDR3 is 15 amino acids long. V was cut by 2 bases and J by 3 bases, with 13 bases left in between. CDR1 is LNHDA, CDR2 SQIVND, per germline (reference sequence). The CDR3 coding sequence is TGTGCCAGTAGTATATTGGGCACGCCGTACACTGAAGCTTTCTTT. Protein sequence: CASSILGTPYTEAFF.

The chain carries TRBV27 and TRBJ2-2, with D possibly being TRBD1 (6 bases). This CDR3 is 15 amino acids long. The germline V gene has CDR1 MNHEY and CDR2 SMNVEV (reference sequence). Trimming took 3 bases from V and 4 from J, leaving 12 bases between them. This CDR3 reads CASSLWTESTGELFF. As DNA, the CDR3 is TGTGCCAGCAGTTTGTGGACAGAGAGCACCGGGGAGCTGTTTTTT.

V usage is TRBV4-3 and J usage is TRBJ1-3; no clear D. Germline V CDR1 and CDR2: LGHNA, YSLEER. The CDR3 has 16 residues. V lost 1 base and J lost 0, with 10 bases in between. The CDR3 spells CASSQGGGYSGNTIYF. The DNA of the CDR3 is TGCGCCAGCAGCCAAGGAGGAGGTTACTCTGGAAACACCATATATTTT.

The rearrangement joins TRBV23-1 to TRBJ1-5; a weak D match, TRBD1 (6 bases). TRBV23-1 is an ORF for which the function is uncertain. The CDR3 length is 13 residues. The V gene lost 6 bases and the J gene lost 8 bases, with 14 bases spanning the gap. The CDR3 sequence: CASSHGGRKPQHF. The CDR3, as DNA: TGCGCCAGCAGCCATGGGGGGCGCAAGCCCCAGCATTTT.

The chain is built from TRBV11-3 and TRBJ2-7, with 11 positions matching TRBD2. Looked up from germline, CDR1 is SGHNT and CDR2 is YENEEA. The length of the CDR3 is 15 residues. V gave up 5 bases and J gave up 3 bases; unmatched junction bases: 6. This CDR3 is CASSVTSGSIYEQYV. The CDR3, as DNA: TGTGCCAGCAGCGTTACTAGCGGGAGTATCTACGAGCAGTACGTC.